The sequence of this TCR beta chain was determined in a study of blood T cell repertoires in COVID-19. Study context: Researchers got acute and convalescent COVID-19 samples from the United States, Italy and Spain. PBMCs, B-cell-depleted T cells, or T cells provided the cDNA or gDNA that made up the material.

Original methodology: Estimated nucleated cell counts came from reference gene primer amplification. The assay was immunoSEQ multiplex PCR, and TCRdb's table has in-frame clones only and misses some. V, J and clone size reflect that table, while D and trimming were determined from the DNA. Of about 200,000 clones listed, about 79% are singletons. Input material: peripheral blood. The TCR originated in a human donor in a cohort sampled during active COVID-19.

The CDR3 sequence: CASSLEPSGVENTEAFF. In DNA, the CDR3 is TGTGCCAGCAGCTTAGAGCCCTCAGGGGTGGAGAACACTGAAGCTTTCTTT. The rearrangement links TRBV7-6 to TRBJ1-1; D is perhaps TRBD1 (6 bases). Deletions cut 1 base from V and 1 base from J, with 16 bases between. The germline V gene has CDR1 SGHVS and CDR2 FNYEAQ. CDR3 length equals 17 residues. Full variable domain (missing parts from reference TRBV7-6 and TRBJ1-1): GAGVSQSPRYKVTKRGQDVALRCDPISGHVSLYWYRQALGQGPEFLTYFNYEAQQDKSGLPNDRFSAERPEGSISTLTIQRTEQRDSAMYRCASSLEPSGVENTEAFFGQGTRLTVV.